This T cell receptor (beta chain) was sequenced in a study of blood T cell repertoires in COVID-19. Study context: COVID-19 samples collected from the United States, Italy and Spain covered acute and convalescent phases. PBMCs, B-cell-depleted T cells, or T cells were the source of the cDNA or gDNA that made up the material.

Study processing details: By means of reference gene primer amplification, nucleated cell counts were estimated. Sequencing used immunoSEQ multiplex PCR; TCRdb keeps in-frame clones, though not all of them. V, J and clone size are taken as reported in that table, and D and trimming were inferred from the DNA itself. This table has tens of thousands of clones, just over 85% appearing once. Germline V gene sequence: CDR1 MDHEN, CDR2 SYDVKM. The CDR3 is 15 amino acids. V lost 2 bases to trimming and J lost 6 bases, with 14 bases between them. This sequence was found in a man between 60 and 75 years old with acute or convalescent COVID-19. The J gene is TRBJ2-1, the V gene TRBV28, with TRBD2 as a possible D gene (5 bases). Sequenced: peripheral blood. Here the CDR3 DNA reads TGTGCCAGCAGTTTACCCCGACGCGAGGGCAATGAGCAGTTCTTC. It encodes CASSLPRREGNEQFF.